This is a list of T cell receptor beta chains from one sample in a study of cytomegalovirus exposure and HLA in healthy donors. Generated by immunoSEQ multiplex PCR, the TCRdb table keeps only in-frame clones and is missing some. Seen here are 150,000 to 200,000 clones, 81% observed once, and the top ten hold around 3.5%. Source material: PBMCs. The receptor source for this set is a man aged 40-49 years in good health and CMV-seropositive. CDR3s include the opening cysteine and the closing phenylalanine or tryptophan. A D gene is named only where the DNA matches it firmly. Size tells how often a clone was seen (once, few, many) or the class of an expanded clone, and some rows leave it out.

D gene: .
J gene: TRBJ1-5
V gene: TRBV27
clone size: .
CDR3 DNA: TGTGCCAGCAAACCAGGTTATAGCAATCAGCCCCAGCATTTT
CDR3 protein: CASKPGYSNQPQHF

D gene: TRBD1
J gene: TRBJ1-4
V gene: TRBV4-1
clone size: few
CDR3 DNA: TGCGCCAGCAGCCAAACGACCGGGACAGGGGGTGAAAAACTGTTTTTT
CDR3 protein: CASSQTTGTGGEKLFF

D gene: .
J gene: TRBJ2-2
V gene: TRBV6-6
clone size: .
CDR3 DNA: TGTGCCAGCAGTGAGGGAGATAACACCGGGGAGCTGTTTTTT
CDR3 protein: CASSEGDNTGELFF

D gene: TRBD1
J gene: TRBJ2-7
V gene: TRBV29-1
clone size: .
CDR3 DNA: TGCAGCGCAGCTACTCAGGGGGTCGAGCAGTACTTC
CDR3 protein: CSAATQGVEQYF

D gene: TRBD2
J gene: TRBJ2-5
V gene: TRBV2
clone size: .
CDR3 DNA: TGTGCCAGCACGGGGGGGCCCGTAGAGACCCAGTACTTC
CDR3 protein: CASTGGPVETQYF

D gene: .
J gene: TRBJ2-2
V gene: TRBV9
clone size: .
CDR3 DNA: TGTGCCAGCCGAGCGAATAGGGAGGAATGCGACACCGGGGAGCTGTTTTTT
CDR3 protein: CASRANREECDTGELFF

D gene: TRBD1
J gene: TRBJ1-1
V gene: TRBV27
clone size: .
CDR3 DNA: TGTGCCAGCAGTTCCCCCGACAGGGGCGCCATGAACACTGAAGCTTTCTTT
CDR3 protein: CASSSPDRGAMNTEAFF

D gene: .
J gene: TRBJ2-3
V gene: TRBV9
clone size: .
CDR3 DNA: TGTGCCAGCAGCGTAAGGGGCGCAGATACGCAGTATTTT
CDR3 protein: CASSVRGADTQYF

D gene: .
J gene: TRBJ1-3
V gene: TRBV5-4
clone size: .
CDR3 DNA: TGTGCCAGCAGCGCCTCAACAGGACGGCACTCTGGAAACACCATATATTTT
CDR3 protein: CASSASTGRHSGNTIYF

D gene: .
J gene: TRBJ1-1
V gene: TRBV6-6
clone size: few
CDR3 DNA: TGTGCCAGCACTGGACTAGGGGGGCATAACACTGAAGCTTTCTTT
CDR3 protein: CASTGLGGHNTEAFF

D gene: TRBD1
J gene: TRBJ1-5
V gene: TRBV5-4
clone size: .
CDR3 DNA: TGTGCCAGCAGCTTACGACAGGGCCGGCAGCCCCAGCATTTT
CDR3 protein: CASSLRQGRQPQHF

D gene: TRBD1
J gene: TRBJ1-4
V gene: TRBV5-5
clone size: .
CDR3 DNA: TGTGCCAGCAGCTGGCGACAGGGGTTTAATGAAAAACTGTTTTTT
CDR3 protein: CASSWRQGFNEKLFF

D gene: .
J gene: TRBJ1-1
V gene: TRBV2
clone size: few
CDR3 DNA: TGTGCCAGCAGTCCAGGGCCAAACACTGAAGCTTTCTTT
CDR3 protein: CASSPGPNTEAFF

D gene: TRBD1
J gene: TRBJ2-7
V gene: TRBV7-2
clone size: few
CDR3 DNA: TGTGCCAGCAGCTTAGCGGGACAGGGCTACGAGCAGTACTTC
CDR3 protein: CASSLAGQGYEQYF

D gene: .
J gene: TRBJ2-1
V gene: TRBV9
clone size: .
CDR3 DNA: TGTGCCAGCAGCCCCGGGACATTGTCCTACAATGAGCAGTTCTTC
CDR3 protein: CASSPGTLSYNEQFF

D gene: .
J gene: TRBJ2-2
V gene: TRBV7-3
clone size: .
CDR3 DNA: TGTGCCAGCAGACCCCCGGGGGGCGCGAACGGGGAGCTGTTTTTT
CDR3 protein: CASRPPGGANGELFF

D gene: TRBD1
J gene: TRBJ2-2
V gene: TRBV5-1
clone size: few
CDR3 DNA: TGCGCCAGCAGCTCGCAGGGGGCTGGCGGGGAGCTGTTTTTT
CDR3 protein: CASSSQGAGGELFF

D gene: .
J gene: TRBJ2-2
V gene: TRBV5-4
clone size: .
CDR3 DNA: TGTGCCAGCAGCTTGGAGCTCACCGGGGAGCTGTTTTTT
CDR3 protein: CASSLELTGELFF

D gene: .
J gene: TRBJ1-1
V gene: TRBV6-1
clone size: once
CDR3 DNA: TGTGCCAGCAGTCGTGGAGATACTGAAGCTTTCTTT
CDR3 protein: CASSRGDTEAFF

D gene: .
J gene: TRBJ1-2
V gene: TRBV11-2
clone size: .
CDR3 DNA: TGTGCCGCTTCACGGGGTCCCAACTATGGCTACACCTTC
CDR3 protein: CAASRGPNYGYTF

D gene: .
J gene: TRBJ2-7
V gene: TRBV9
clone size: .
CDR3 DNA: TGTGCCAGCAGCGTAGGGCAAGTAGGGGCCCCCTACGAGCAGTACTTC
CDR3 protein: CASSVGQVGAPYEQYF

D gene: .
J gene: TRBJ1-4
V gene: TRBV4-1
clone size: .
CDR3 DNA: TGCGCCAGCAGCCAAGAGGCGGAAGCTAATGAAAAACTGTTTTTT
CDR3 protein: CASSQEAEANEKLFF

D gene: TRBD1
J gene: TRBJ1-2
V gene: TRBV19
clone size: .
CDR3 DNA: TGTGCCAGTAGTATCAGGGACAGGGGAGTTAACTATGGCTACACCTTC
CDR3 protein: CASSIRDRGVNYGYTF